Listed below are T cell receptor beta chains from one sample, sequenced in a study of tumor-infiltrating lymphocytes in primary liver carcinoma. TCRdb fed the multiplex PCR reads into MiXCR, producing one record per CDR3 protein. The profile covers about 330,000 distinct CDR3 sequences, with around three fifths appearing a single time and roughly 6% taken by the ten largest. The sequencing input was peripheral blood. These receptors originate from a man in his forties with primary liver carcinoma and hepatitis B virus infection. The conserved cysteine and the conserved F or W are not part of the CDR3 here. A D gene is named only where the DNA matches it firmly.

TRBD1	TRBV12-3/TRBV12-4	TRBJ1-5	ASSLQSGGHQPLH
-	TRBV12-3/TRBV12-4	TRBJ2-2	ASSLNTGELF
TRBD2	TRBV12-3/TRBV12-4	TRBJ2-5	ASSLRRVAGGWETQY
TRBD2	TRBV7-9	TRBJ2-1	ASSLDLAGGNEQF
TRBD2	TRBV4-3	TRBJ2-1	AISQYITGGPYNEQF
-	TRBV5-4	TRBJ1-1	ASSFRGPNTEAF
TRBD1	TRBV5-1	TRBJ1-2	ASSTGLGQGDGYT
-	TRBV5-1	TRBJ2-5	ASSLDSVQETQY
TRBD1	TRBV30	TRBJ1-3	AWSLTGGNGNTIY
TRBD1	TRBV28	TRBJ1-1	ASTLDRPNTEAF
-	TRBV5-1	TRBJ2-5	ASSLTQSQETQY
-	TRBV28	TRBJ1-2	VYLAGENYGYT
-	TRBV6-5	TRBJ2-6	ASSYSPSTGANVLT
-	TRBV7-9	TRBJ1-3	ASSLQGNTIY
TRBD2	TRBV12-3/TRBV12-4	TRBJ2-1	ASSLVGGSGRAWKEQF
-	TRBV5-1	TRBJ1-2	ASTGFDGYT
-	TRBV24-1	TRBJ2-7	ASSDAGSSYEQY
TRBD1	TRBV6-1	TRBJ2-6	ARSPGTGAGANVLT
TRBD2	TRBV4-3	TRBJ2-1	ASSQVAGGYNEQF
-	TRBV11-2	TRBJ2-1	ASILGVGVYNEQF
-	TRBV11-2	TRBJ2-1	TSSPGAGENEQF
-	TRBV6-5	TRBJ2-1	ASSYRLHNEQF
-	TRBV11-2	TRBJ2-2	ACRFGTRNSGELF
TRBD1	TRBV28	TRBJ2-1	ASSLVKAGLRTGENNEQF
TRBD2	TRBV29-1	TRBJ2-1	SARAWEGQYQETQF
-	TRBV7-9	TRBJ1-4	ANSPKSHEKLF
-	TRBV10-3	TRBJ2-7	AITRDRSYEQY
TRBD2	TRBV19	TRBJ2-1	ASTPGLVNNEQF
-	TRBV11-2	TRBJ2-7	ASSPRLEGDHEQH
-	TRBV4-2	TRBJ2-7	TSSQDPSRVQGYEQY
-	TRBV12-3/TRBV12-4	TRBJ2-3	ASRAGAWGADTQY
-	TRBV29-1	TRBJ2-5	SVESAGKETQY
-	TRBV11-2	TRBJ2-1	TSSLPQRPYNEQF
-	TRBV11-2	TRBJ1-5	GSSTGRFPEPQH
TRBD2	TRBV11-1	TRBJ2-1	ASSSSGSSYNEHF
-	TRBV11-1	TRBJ2-1	VSTTSPWTSGAVSEQF
-	TRBV19	TRBJ1-1	ASIMGGTDTEAF
-	TRBV10-3	TRBJ1-4	AISELSGGEKLF
-	TRBV12-3/TRBV12-4	TRBJ1-2	ASSANMGGVFCDYT
TRBD1	TRBV11-2	TRBJ2-7	ASSWGQGTLSSYEQY
-	TRBV11-2	TRBJ1-3	ASSSQVFSGNTIY
TRBD2	TRBV24-1	TRBJ2-1	ATNERVAGVLNEQF
-	TRBV20-1	TRBJ2-1	SARDNAVGSYNEQF
-	TRBV30	TRBJ1-1	AWSPTQNTEAF
TRBD2	TRBV5-6	TRBJ2-5	TSSLLASVGRRSRETQY
-	TRBV4-1	TRBJ2-3	ASSQDLQRTVGGTDTQY
-	TRBV11-2	TRBJ1-5	ASSSSHNQPQH